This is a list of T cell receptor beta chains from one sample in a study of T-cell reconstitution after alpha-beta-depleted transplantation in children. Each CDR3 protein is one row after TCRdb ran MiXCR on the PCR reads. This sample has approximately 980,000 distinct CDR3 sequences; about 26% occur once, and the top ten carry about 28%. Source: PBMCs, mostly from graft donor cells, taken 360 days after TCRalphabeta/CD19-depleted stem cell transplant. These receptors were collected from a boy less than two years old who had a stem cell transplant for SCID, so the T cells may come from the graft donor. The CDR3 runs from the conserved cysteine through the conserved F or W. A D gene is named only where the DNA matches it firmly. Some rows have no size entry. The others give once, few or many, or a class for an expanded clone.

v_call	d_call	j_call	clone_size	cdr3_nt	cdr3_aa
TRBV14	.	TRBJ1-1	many	TGTGCCAGCACCCTTGGATCCTTGAACACTGAAGCTTTCTTT	CASTLGSLNTEAFF
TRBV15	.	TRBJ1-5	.	TGTGCCACCAGCCTAGGATCCCAGCCCCAGCATTTT	CATSLGSQPQHF
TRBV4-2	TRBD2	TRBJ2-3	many	TGTGCCAGCAGCCAGGGCGGGGGACCAGATACGCAGTATTTT	CASSQGGGPDTQYF
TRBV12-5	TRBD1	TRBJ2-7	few	TGTGCTAGTGGTTTCACAGGGGTGGACGAGCAGTACTTC	CASGFTGVDEQYF
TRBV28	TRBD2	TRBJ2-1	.	TGTGCCAGCAGTTCTACCTACCCTAGCGGGGGGACCTACAATGAGCAGTTCTTC	CASSSTYPSGGTYNEQFF
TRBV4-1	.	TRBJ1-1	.	TGCGCCAGCAGCCAAGATCAGAGGCAGGGCCCTGAAGCTTTCTTT	CASSQDQRQGPEAFF
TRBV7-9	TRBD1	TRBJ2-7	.	TGTGCCAGCAGCTTCACAGGGACAGATAAGCAGTACTTC	CASSFTGTDKQYF
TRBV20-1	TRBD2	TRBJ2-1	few	TGCAGTGCTAGGGACCTCGGGGGGGCCTCCTACAATGAGCAGTTCTTC	CSARDLGGASYNEQFF
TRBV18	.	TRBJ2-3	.	TGTGCCAGCTCAACTGGGACGGACAGCACAGATACGCAGTATTTT	CASSTGTDSTDTQYF
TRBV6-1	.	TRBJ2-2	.	TGTGCCAGCAGTCAACTGTTAACCGGGGAGCTGTTTTTT	CASSQLLTGELFF
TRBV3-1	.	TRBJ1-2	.	TGTGCCAGCGCAAGGGTCTTGGCCTATGGCTACACCTTC	CASARVLAYGYTF
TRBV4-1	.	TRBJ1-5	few	TGCGCCAGCAGCCAAAGATCGGGGTCTTGGCAGGGCAATCAGCCCCAGCATTTT	CASSQRSGSWQGNQPQHF
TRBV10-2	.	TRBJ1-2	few	TGCGCCAGTCGTGGACAGAACTATGGCTACACCTTC	CASRGQNYGYTF
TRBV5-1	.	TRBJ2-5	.	TGCGCCAGCTGCGCCCAGGGGGGAGAGACCCAGTACTTC	CASCAQGGETQYF
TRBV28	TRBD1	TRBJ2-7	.	TGTGCCAGCAGTTTACCCCGGACAGGTCGGAGCTACGAGCAGTACTTC	CASSLPRTGRSYEQYF
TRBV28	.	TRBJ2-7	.	TGTGCCAGCAGTTGGGGTCTGAAATCCTACGAGCAGTACTTC	CASSWGLKSYEQYF
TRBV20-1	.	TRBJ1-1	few	TGCAGTGCTAGAGTCAGCCCCGGGGACACTGAAGCTTTCTTT	CSARVSPGDTEAFF
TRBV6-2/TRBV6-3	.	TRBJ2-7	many	TGTGCCAGCAGTTACCCGACCTCACGGCAGTACTTC	CASSYPTSRQYF
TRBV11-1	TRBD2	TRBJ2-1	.	TGTGCCAGCAGCTTAGGGCTAGCGGGGGAGAATATCTACAATGAGCAGTTCTTC	CASSLGLAGENIYNEQFF
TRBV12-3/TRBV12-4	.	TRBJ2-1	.	TGTGCCAGCAGTTTAAAGTTTATTGCCTACAATGAGCAGTTCTTC	CASSLKFIAYNEQFF
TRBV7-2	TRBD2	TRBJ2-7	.	TGTGCCAGCAGCTTAGCGGGGGGGTCACACTACGAGCAGTACTTC	CASSLAGGSHYEQYF
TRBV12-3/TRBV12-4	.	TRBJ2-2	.	TGTGCCAGCAGTTTGGGTTCCGGGGTCCCCAGAGACACCGGGGAGCTGTTTTTT	CASSLGSGVPRDTGELFF
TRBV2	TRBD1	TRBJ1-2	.	TGTGCCAGCAAACGCCAGGGGGCGACGGGATATGGCTACACCTTC	CASKRQGATGYGYTF
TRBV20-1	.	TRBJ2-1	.	TGCAGTGCTAGTAGTTCGGGGGACTCCAGCTCCTACAATGAGCAGTTCTTC	CSASSSGDSSSYNEQFF
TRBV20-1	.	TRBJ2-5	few	TGCAGTGCTAGAGGTTGGTTAGCGCTCTCTGGAGAGACCCAGTACTTC	CSARGWLALSGETQYF
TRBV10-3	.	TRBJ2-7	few	TGTGCCATCAGAGGACAGGACTACGGCTACGAGCAGTACTTC	CAIRGQDYGYEQYF
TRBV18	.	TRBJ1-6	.	TGTGCCAGCTCACCAGAGAGCCGGGGAGAGGGGCATTCACCCCTCCACTTT	CASSPESRGEGHSPLHF
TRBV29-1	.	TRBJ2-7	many	TGCAGCGTTGAAACGGACAGAGACTACGAGCAGTACTTC	CSVETDRDYEQYF
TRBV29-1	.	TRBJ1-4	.	TGCAGCGTTGAACGCGGTGAAAAACTGTTTTTT	CSVERGEKLFF
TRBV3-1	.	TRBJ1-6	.	TGTGCCAGCAGCCAAGATACGCAGGCCGAAGGGGGGTCACCCCTCCACTTT	CASSQDTQAEGGSPLHF
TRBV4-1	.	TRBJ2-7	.	TGCGCCAGCAGCCAAACCTCTAGCCCCCAGTACTTC	CASSQTSSPQYF
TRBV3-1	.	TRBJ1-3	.	TGTGCCAGCAGCCCCTACGGAATATCTACCTCTGGAAACACCATATATTTT	CASSPYGISTSGNTIYF
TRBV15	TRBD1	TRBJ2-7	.	TGTGCCACCAGCAGAGAAGGACAGGGTACCTACGAGCAGTACTTC	CATSREGQGTYEQYF
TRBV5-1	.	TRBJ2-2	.	TGCGCCAGCAGCTTCAATTGGGGTTCCGGGGAGCTGTTTTTT	CASSFNWGSGELFF
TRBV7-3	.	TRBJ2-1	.	TGTGCCAGCAGCTTAACAAGAGCTTCAGGGAATGAGCAGTTCTTC	CASSLTRASGNEQFF
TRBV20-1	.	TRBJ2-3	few	TGCAGTGCTAGGGGCATGGGACCACCGGTCACAGATACGCAGTATTTT	CSARGMGPPVTDTQYF
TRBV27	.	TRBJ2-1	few	TGTGCCAGCAGTCCCCATCGGGGGGCCGTCTACAATGAGCAGTTCTTC	CASSPHRGAVYNEQFF
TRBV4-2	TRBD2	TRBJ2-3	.	TGTGCCAGCAGCCAAGATCGACTAGCTAGCACAGATACGCAGTATTTT	CASSQDRLASTDTQYF
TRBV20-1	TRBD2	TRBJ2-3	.	TGCAGTGCTAGACCCCTACGGGGGGGCCACCCAGATACGCAGTATTTT	CSARPLRGGHPDTQYF
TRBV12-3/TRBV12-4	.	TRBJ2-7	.	TGTGCCAGCAGTTTCCCAGAGCAGTACTTC	CASSFPEQYF
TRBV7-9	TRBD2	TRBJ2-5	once	TGTGCCAGCGTCCTAGCGGGAATCCGGGCAGAGACCCAGTACTTC	CASVLAGIRAETQYF
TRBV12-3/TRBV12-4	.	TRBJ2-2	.	TGTGCCAGCAGGCCCTACGTGGGAAAGAACACCGGGGAGCTGTTTTTT	CASRPYVGKNTGELFF
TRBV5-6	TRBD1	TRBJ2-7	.	TGTGCCAGCAGGAGCAGGGGGCGGATCTACGAGCAGTACTTC	CASRSRGRIYEQYF
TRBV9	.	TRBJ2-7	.	TGTGCCAGCAGCGCTTCCGGGGCCGGGTCCGAGCAGTACTTC	CASSASGAGSEQYF
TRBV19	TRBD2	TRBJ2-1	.	TGTGCCAGTAGAAGGGACTACAACCGCAATGAGCAGTTCTTC	CASRRDYNRNEQFF
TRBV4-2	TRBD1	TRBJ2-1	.	TGTGCCAGCAGCCAAGGGGACAGGGTCAATGAGCAGTTCTTC	CASSQGDRVNEQFF
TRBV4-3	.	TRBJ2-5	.	TGCGCCAGCAGCCAGGAGGGGGGGCGGCAAGAGACCCAGTACTTC	CASSQEGGRQETQYF
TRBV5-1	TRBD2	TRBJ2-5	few	TGCGCCAGCAGCCCACGGACTAGCGGTAATACGGAGACCCAGTACTTC	CASSPRTSGNTETQYF
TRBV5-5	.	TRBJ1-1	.	TGTGCCAGCAGCTATGGGGCCAGGCTGAACACTGAAGCTTTCTTT	CASSYGARLNTEAFF
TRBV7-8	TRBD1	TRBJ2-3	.	TGTGCCAGCAAAGACAGGGGCGGCGCAGATACGCAGTATTTT	CASKDRGGADTQYF
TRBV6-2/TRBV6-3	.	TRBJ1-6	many	TGTGCCAGCAGTCCAACTCTGGACACGGCGACTAATTCACCCCTCCACTTT	CASSPTLDTATNSPLHF
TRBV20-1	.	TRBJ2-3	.	TGCAGTGCTAGCGAGGACTCCAACACAGATACGCAGTATTTT	CSASEDSNTDTQYF